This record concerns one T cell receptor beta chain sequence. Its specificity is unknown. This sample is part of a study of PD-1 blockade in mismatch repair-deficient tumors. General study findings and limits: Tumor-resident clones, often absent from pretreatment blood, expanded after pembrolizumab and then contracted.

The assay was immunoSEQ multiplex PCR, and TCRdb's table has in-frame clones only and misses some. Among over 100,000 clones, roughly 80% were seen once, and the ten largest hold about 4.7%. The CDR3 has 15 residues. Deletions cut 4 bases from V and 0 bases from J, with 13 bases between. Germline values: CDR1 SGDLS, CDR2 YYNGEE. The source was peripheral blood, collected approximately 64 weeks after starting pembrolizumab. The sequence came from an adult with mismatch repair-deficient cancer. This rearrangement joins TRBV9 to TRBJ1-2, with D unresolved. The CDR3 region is CASSFRRSANYGYTF. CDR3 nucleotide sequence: TGTGCCAGCAGCTTCCGACGCTCGGCTAACTATGGCTACACCTTC.